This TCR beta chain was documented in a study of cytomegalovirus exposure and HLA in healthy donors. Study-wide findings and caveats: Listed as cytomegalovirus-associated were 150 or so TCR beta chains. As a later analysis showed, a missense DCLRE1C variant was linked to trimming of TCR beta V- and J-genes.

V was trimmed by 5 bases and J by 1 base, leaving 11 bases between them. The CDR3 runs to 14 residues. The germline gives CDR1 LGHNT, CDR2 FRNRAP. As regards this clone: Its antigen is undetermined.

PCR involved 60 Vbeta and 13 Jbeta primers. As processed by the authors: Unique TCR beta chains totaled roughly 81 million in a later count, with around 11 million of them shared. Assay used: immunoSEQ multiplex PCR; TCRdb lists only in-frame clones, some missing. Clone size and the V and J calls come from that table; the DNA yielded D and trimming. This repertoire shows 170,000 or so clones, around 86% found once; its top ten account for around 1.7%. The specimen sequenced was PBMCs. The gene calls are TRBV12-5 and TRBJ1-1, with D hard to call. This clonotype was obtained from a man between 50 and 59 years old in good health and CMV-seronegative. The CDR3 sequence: CASGPPTRNTEAFF. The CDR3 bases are TGTGCTAGTGGTCCCCCGACAAGGAACACTGAAGCTTTCTTT.